The T cell receptor (beta chain) described here comes from a study of identical twins (TCRdb year 2016). Some background on the complete study: TCR alpha and beta repertoires from monozygotic twins, unrelated adults of various ages and cord blood were deep-sequenced to test whether fetal clonotypes persist. To rule out contamination, replicate twin experiments were performed at different times with different library preparation protocols. Study-wide conclusions, independent of this receptor: Out-of-frame TCR alpha sharing in monozygotic twins was systematically underestimated by recombination models, whereas sharing between unrelated individuals was in agreement with the recombination models. Excess twin sharing in beta out-of-frame sequences was weaker because fewer shared sequences lowered the signal-to-noise ratio. Abundant cord blood beta clonotypes had fewer insertions, young adult naive repertoires showed a similar but weaker trend, and memory repertoires showed no such trend. Invariant T cells such as MAIT and iNKT could partly confound zero-insertion analyses, though diverse VJ usage argued against this for most clonotypes. Because the same donors could not be followed over many years, the conclusions depended on cross-sectional statistical analysis. Compared with coincidental sharing between unrelated individuals, out-of-frame TCR alpha sequences shared between twins had an excess of sequences with low generation probability.

This clonotype occurred many times. No cognate antigen has been identified for it. One base away there is no much larger clone; base qualities are not given. All donors were healthy Caucasians. Three pairs of female monozygotic twins, all aged about 18 to 30 years, made up the twin cohort. RNA for TCR libraries was isolated from peripheral blood mononuclear cells. The CDR3 covers 14 residues, taking in both the cysteine and the phenylalanine. The retained sequence is limited to the CDR3, 42 bases, with the frame set at the first base. Reading the germline V gene (reference sequence) gives CDR1 LGHDT and CDR2 YNNKEL. Ends trimmed: V by 3 bases, J by 4 bases; bases unmatched to a gene: 4. Library preparation used 5' RACE. Instrument used: Illumina HiSeq 2000. A universal primer binding site was added through template switching, and the final cDNA carried a unique molecular identifier so that TCR cDNA molecules could be counted accurately. First-strand cDNA for TCR alpha and beta chains was synthesized from specific primers in the conserved constant-segment region. To control for contamination, every cDNA library carried two barcodes: a SMART-Mk sample barcode plus Illumina barcodes. TruSeq adapter sequences, together with Illumina sample barcodes, were added in two successive PCR steps. The Illumina HiSeq platform was used with custom primers to sequence TCR alpha and beta cDNA libraries. The original pipeline was this. Raw reads were processed with MiGEC to extract unique molecular identifiers, and MiXCR was used to determine CDR3 positions. For each individual, recombination models were inferred using an EM algorithm with the repgenHMM and IGoR tools. The analysis of shared clonotypes was done with the tcR package in R, with sharing normalized by the product of cloneset sizes. To study raw recombination free of thymic and clonal selection effects, out-of-frame nonproductive sequences were analyzed. TCRdb redid the processing of the public reads, applying fastp at Q25 and MiXCR, and retained in-frame beta chains. Merged by CDR3 protein, the rows form single entries marked with the most common genes and DNA. In this record, the V and J calls reflect TCRdb's handling and not the investigators' own analysis. The sample records about 570,000 distinct CDR3 sequences, roughly 9.9% of which are singletons. The top ten constitute 2.5% to 3.5% of the sample.

This sample also appeared in a second study, on yellow fever vaccine responses in identical twins. As described in the second report: The authors reported that the T cell response to vaccination in identical twins appeared partly convergent and partly personalized. In identical twins, the study followed T cell clones that responded to the vaccine with precision.

Sequenced: PBMCs. The rearrangement joined TRBV3-1 to TRBJ2-5, with 8 bases in between that match TRBD2. The clonotype originates from a woman aged 18-29 years in good health. The CDR3 sequence is CASSQRAGAETQYF. The base sequence is TGTGCCAGCAGCCAGAGAGCGGGAGCAGAGACCCAGTACTTC.